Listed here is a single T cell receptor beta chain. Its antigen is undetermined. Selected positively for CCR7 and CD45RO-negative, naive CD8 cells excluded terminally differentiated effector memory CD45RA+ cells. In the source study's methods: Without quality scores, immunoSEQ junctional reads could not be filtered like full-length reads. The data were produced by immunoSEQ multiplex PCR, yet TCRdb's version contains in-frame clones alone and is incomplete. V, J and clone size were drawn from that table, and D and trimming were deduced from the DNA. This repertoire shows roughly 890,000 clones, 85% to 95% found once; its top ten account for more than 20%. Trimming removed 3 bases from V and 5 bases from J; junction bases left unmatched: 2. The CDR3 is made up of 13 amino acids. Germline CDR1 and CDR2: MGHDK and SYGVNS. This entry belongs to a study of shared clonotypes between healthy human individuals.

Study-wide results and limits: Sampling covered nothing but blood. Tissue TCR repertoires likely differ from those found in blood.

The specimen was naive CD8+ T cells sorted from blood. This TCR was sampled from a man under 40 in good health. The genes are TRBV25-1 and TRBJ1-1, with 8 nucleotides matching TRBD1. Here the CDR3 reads CASSEQGATEAFF. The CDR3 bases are TGTGCCAGCAGTGAGCAGGGGGCAACTGAAGCTTTCTTT.